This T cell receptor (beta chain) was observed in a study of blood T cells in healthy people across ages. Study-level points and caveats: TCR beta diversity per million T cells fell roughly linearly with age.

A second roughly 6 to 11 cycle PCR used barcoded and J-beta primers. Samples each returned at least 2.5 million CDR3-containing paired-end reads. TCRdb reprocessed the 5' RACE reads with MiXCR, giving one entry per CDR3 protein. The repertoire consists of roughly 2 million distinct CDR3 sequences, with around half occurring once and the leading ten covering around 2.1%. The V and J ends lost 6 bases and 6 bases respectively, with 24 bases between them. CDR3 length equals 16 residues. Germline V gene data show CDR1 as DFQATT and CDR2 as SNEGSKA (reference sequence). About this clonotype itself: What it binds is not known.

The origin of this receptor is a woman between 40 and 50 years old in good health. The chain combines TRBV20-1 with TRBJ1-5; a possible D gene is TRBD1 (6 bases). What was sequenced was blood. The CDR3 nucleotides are TGCAGTGCCATTCCCGTGGGGGCAGCCGCAAGTCAGCCCCAGCATTTT. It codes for CSAIPVGAAASQPQHF.